This TCR beta chain came from a study of beta chain features in type 1 diabetes (dated by TCRdb to 2017 to 2018). Regarding the complete study: Patients and healthy donors did not differ in mean age, gender distribution, total cell number or subset yield. Naive and central memory subsets were obtained from all 28 donors, but regulatory and stem cell-like memory subsets were isolated from only 8 patients and roughly eight healthy donors. A total of some 100,000,000 sorted cells were examined across all samples, and a strong correlation was observed between cell number per subset and RNA yield. In the study, TCRB repertoires of sorted circulating CD4+ T cell subsets from recently diagnosed type 1 diabetes patients were compared with those of matched healthy donors. Summary of the overall study and its limitations: Type 1 diabetes patients showed a moderate but significant shortening of TCRB CDR3 length in all four CD4+ subsets. At VDJ recombination sites, patients with type 1 diabetes made fewer insertions and deleted more nucleotides, a pattern implying thymic rearrangement abnormalities. Naive, central memory and regulatory TCRB repertoires appeared to be more alike among patients than among healthy donors. Sequencing cDNA rather than genomic DNA could over-represent highly expressing activated cells, although activation and CD3 levels did not differ between groups. Because small numbers of individuals were included in the HLA sub-analyses, any influence of HLA type on TCRB rearrangement was left unresolved. Shorter templates might have been favored by PCR, but patient and control samples were amplified and corrected together, so both groups would have been affected equally by any skew.

A single peripheral blood draw of about 116 mL on average was collected from each donor into heparinised tubes. Using a panel that included CD45RO, CCR7, CD25, CD127, CD95 and CD27, naive, central memory, regulatory and stem cell-like memory CD4+ T cells were sorted on a BD FACSAria II. Every sorted population had a purity above 95%. PBMCs were isolated right away by Lymphoprep density gradient centrifugation and were stained directly, without culture. To minimize batch effects, samples were stained and sorted in pairs, one healthy donor with one patient per experiment. A word on this clone: Its antigen target is currently unknown. Per-base qualities were not stored, and no clone one base away is much larger.

CDR1 is given as LGHNA and CDR2 as YNFKEQ, both from the germline V gene. V and J are truncated by 0 bases and 7 bases respectively, leaving an intervening sequence of 13 bases. The CDR3 contains 15 residues, cysteine and phenylalanine counted. Left in the record is the CDR3 DNA by itself, 45 bases read in frame from the first base. All of the isolated RNA was reverse transcribed with the High Capacity cDNA Reverse Transcription Kit, so expressed TCRB transcripts were sequenced. Stem cell-like memory T cell samples underwent survey-depth immunoSEQ sequencing, averaging approximately 920,000 total reads per sample. After sorted cells were lysed in RLT buffer, RNA was extracted with DNase-treated RNeasy Micro or Mini kits, with the choice depending on cell number. Each cell subset was processed separately to prevent cross-contamination, with patient and healthy donor samples processed together. Using the immunoSEQ multiplex PCR, TCRB sequences were amplified from cDNA into 87-bp fragments spanning the CDR3 region. Amplicons were sequenced on the Illumina HiSeq platform. Turning to the authors' computational methods: PCR bias was computationally corrected using synthetic template baselines, reads within Hamming distance 2 were collapsed, and singletons that could not be merged were discarded. Reads were aligned against IMGT so that V, D and J genes, CDR3 length and insertions or deletions at six rearrangement sites could be assigned. Within each subset, clonotype counts were normalized to sorted cell number, after which true diversity and Gini coefficients were computed with the tcR R package. The overlap coefficient, calculated on TCRB nucleotide sequences, was used to quantify repertoire sharing. TCRdb carries this immuneACCESS record with in-frame sequences only. Its versions omit some clonotypes, under half of them owing to an unresolved V gene in the studies checked, with the rest unexplained. Clone size and the V and J calls come from that table; the DNA yielded D and trimming. The sample table holds roughly 42,000 clones, of which roughly 50% were seen once. The top ten clones comprise around 0.25% of the sample.

The sequence links TRBV4-2 to TRBJ1-5; the D gene is unclear. This clonotype originated in a woman in her 30s in good health. What was sequenced was stem cell memory CD4+ T cells from blood. This sample's cell subset or site label indicates: stem cell-like memory CD4+ T cells. The DNA reads as follows: TGTGCCAGCAGCCAAGATTGGGAGACCCGACAGCCCCAGCATTTT. Its protein product is CASSQDWETRQPQHF.